This passage covers 8 T cell receptor beta chains from one sample sequenced in a study of blood T cell repertoires in COVID-19. The repertoire was sequenced with immunoSEQ multiplex PCR; TCRdb's copy has only in-frame clones and lacks some. Among around 56,000 clones, about 89% were seen once, and the ten largest hold more than 15%. Material for sequencing was peripheral blood. These receptors all come from a human donor in a cohort sampled during active COVID-19.

V gene TRBV11-3 combines with J gene TRBJ2-2; 11 positions match TRBD2. The CDR3 is 17 amino acids. CDR1 SGHNT and CDR2 YENEEA come from the germline V gene. Unmatched junction bases numbered 7, after V lost 6 bases and J lost 1 base. The CDR3: CASSRSGTSGNTGELFF. The CDR3 coding sequence is TGTGCCAGCAGTCGATCCGGGACTAGCGGGAACACCGGGGAGCTGTTTTTT.

This clone was found many times. The genes are TRBV19 and TRBJ2-7, with unresolved D. This CDR3 is 12 amino acids long. V lost 6 bases and J lost 6, with 12 bases in between. Germline loops: CDR1 LNHDA, CDR2 SQIVND (reference sequence). CDR3 nucleotide sequence: TGTGCCAGTAGGCCAGGCATCGGCGAGCAGTACTTC. It specifies CASRPGIGEQYF.

The chain is built from TRBV12-3 or TRBV12-4 and TRBJ1-2; perhaps TRBD1 as D (6 bases). The germline V and J ends were trimmed by 6 bases and 8 bases, with 13 bases remaining between them. This CDR3 spans 12 amino acids. The DNA of the CDR3 is TGTGCCAGCAGAGGGGGGGGTGCGGGCTACACCTTC. Amino acid sequence: CASRGGGAGYTF.

This chain uses TRBV29-1 with TRBJ1-5, with a possible D match to TRBD1 (5 bases). The ends were cut back, 0 bases at V and 11 bases at J, with 8 bases in the middle. This CDR3 spans 11 amino acids. Germline V lookup: CDR1 SQVTM, CDR2 ANQGSEA. CDR3 loop: CSVEEGRSQHF. As DNA, the CDR3 is TGCAGCGTTGAAGAGGGGCGGTCCCAGCATTTT.

This rearrangement joins TRBV12-2 to TRBJ2-7; the table's D gene call, TRBD1, was not cross checked with the DNA. TRBV12-2 is a known pseudogene. The CDR3 spans 18 residues. The CDR3 nucleotides are TGTGCAAGTCGCTTAGAGGTTTTAGGCACAGGGTCTCCCTACGAGCAGTACTTC. Its translation: CASRLEVLGTGSPYEQYF.

The chain employs TRBV18 and TRBJ1-1, with 8 nucleotides matching TRBD1. Germline-derived CDR1 and CDR2 are KGHSH and LQKENI. J was trimmed by 1 base and V by 3 bases; bases with no gene match: 4. The CDR3 is made up of 15 amino acids. CDR3 region: CASSPTRGPNTEAFF. CDR3 coding DNA: TGTGCCAGCTCACCTACCAGGGGGCCGAACACTGAAGCTTTCTTT.

This rearrangement joins TRBV19 to TRBJ1-4; D unresolved. Trimming removed 6 bases at V and 11 bases at J, with 10 bases between. CDR3 length equals 11 residues. CDR1 is LNHDA and CDR2 is SQIVND in the germline V gene (reference sequence). The CDR3 nucleotides are TGTGCCAGTAGCGAACTACGGAAACTGTTTTTT. This encodes CASSELRKLFF.

The V and J genes are TRBV10-3 and TRBJ1-3; D might be TRBD1 (6 bases). The CDR3 sequence is 15 residues long. From germline, CDR1 is ENHRY and CDR2 SYGVKD. Between the trimmed V and J ends, which lost 10 bases and 1 base, there was a span of 17 bases. The CDR3 loop reads CATTPTGVSGNTIYF. CDR3 DNA: TGTGCCACCACCCCGACAGGCGTTTCTGGAAACACCATATATTTT.